Below, one T cell receptor beta chain is given with its context. This clonotype appeared many times. Which antigen it targets is not known. No clone much larger than this one lies a single base away; base qualities are absent. Ophthalmopathy patients had moderately to severely active disease, with a Clinical Activity Score of 3 or more, a NOSPECS grade of 4 or more, and a disease duration of less than 3 months. Patients with uncontrolled infections, other autoimmune diseases, pregnancy or lactation were excluded. Clinical symptoms, serum thyroxine and TRAb, thyroid ultrasound, and orbital computed tomography formed the basis for the diagnoses. Ficoll-Paque density gradient centrifugation was used to isolate PBMCs from 10 ml of fresh peripheral blood. Trizol reagent was used to extract total RNA, and RNA quality was then checked on an Agilent 2100 Bioanalyzer. These data are taken from a study of T cells in Graves' hyperthyroidism and ophthalmopathy (dated by TCRdb to the late 2010s). Some background on the complete study: Peripheral blood samples were taken at initial diagnosis, before any treatment was given. TCR V-J signatures able to tell the groups apart were searched for in a discovery cohort of 90 to 100 patients, of whom fewer than 45 had Graves' ophthalmopathy and 57 had stable Graves' hyperthyroidism. Whether ophthalmopathy could be predicted prospectively was tested in an independent validation cohort made up of roughly 20 hyperthyroidism patients plus 17 patients who later progressed to ophthalmopathy. The 100 or so discovery patients were randomly divided into training and test sets at a 7:3 ratio. In addition, the study compared T-cell repertoires in thyroid tissue and in blood from about 6 Graves' hyperthyroidism patients. Once sampling was done, hyperthyroidism patients were given methimazole at a starting dose of 30 mg daily, whereas ophthalmopathy patients were given high-dose intravenous methylprednisolone. TCR Vbeta CDR3 sequencing of 140 or so peripheral blood samples (more than 40 ophthalmopathy, about 75 hyperthyroidism and some 17 progressor patients) is reported in the paper.

The TCR beta CDR3 regions were amplified from RNA transcripts. A first-round RT-PCR of the TCR CDR3 used the HTBI primer set with the Qiagen OneStep RT-PCR kit. Libraries were constructed in a second round of multiplex PCR, after which size selection and purification were carried out. Sequencing of the libraries was done on an Illumina HiSeq2000 using paired-end 100 bp reads. In the authors' own workflow: Raw data were processed with SOAPnuke, discarding reads with adapters, uncalled bases, mean Phred below 15, or no exact constant-primer or identifier match. High-quality paired reads were merged using COPE v1.2.5, and each unique nucleotide sequence was defined as a clonotype. Clonotypes were aligned to IMGT TRBV, TRBD and TRBJ reference segments using MiTCR v1.1. Only V-J combinations with frequency above 0.0001, covering about 99% of repertoires, were analysed. The TCS score was defined as the ratio of F50 (clonal expansion) to E x V (chaos), calculated using BLOSUM62-based TCRdist between CDR3 peptides within each V-J. Welch's t-statistics and random forest reduced several hundred V-J features to 13, which were used in a naive Bayes classifier (R e1071). TCRdb trimmed public reads at Q25 via fastp, called clones via MiXCR and kept in-frame beta chains. Rows with one shared CDR3 protein collapse into an entry with the most common genes and DNA. TCRdb's processing, not the authors', yielded these V and J calls. The sample table records some 550,000 distinct CDR3 sequences; more than 15% of these occur just once. The biggest ten clones account for around 3.5% of the sample.

General study outcomes and caveats: Most expanded thyroid clonotypes (frequency above 0.001) were also detected in blood, suggesting blood repertoires may reflect thyroid immune responses. In validation, the model predicted progression to ophthalmopathy with roughly 66% sensitivity and approximately 72% specificity, a median of approximately 6.5 months before onset. No statistical method was used to fix the sample size in advance, and group allocation was not hidden from the investigators. A model built on a 13 V-J signature distinguished ophthalmopathy from stable hyperthyroidism, reaching approximately 89% sensitivity and around 81% specificity in cross-validation and 80%/75% in testing.

Reading the germline V gene gives CDR1 SGHAT and CDR2 FQNNGV. Counted from cysteine to phenylalanine, this CDR3 has 13 amino acids. Here the CDR3 DNA is all that survives: 39 bases in frame from base 1. The germline V and J ends show losses of 6 bases and 5 bases respectively, and no gene match explains 3 bases of the junction. The chain is assembled from TRBV11-2 and TRBJ2-1, and 8 junction bases match TRBD2. This clonotype was sampled from a woman in her thirties or forties with Graves' ophthalmopathy. The sequencing sample was made of blood. The CDR3 protein is CASRPLADNEQFF. In nucleotide form, the sequence is TGTGCCAGCAGACCACTAGCGGACAATGAGCAGTTCTTC. When the CDR3 is completed using the reference TRBV11-2 and TRBJ2-1 genes on either side, the full variable domain is EAGVAQSPRYKIIEKRQSVAFWCNPISGHATLYWYQQILGQGPKLLIQFQNNGVVDDSQLPKDRFSAERLKGVDSTLKIQPAKLEDSAVYLCASRPLADNEQFFGPGTRLTVL.